The clone carrying this T cell receptor (beta chain) was seen a handful of times. Its antigen is unknown. This sample was taken from a study of cytotoxic CD8 clonotypes in ibrutinib-treated CLL. Study-level information: Mean productive templates were around 240,000; mean productive rearrangements were roughly 100,000. Whole-study findings and limits: Starting clonality was above that of age-matched healthy donors and tracked circulating CD8+ T-cell counts.

PBMCs were cryopreserved, and roughly 2.1 micrograms of genomic DNA from them went into TCR beta libraries. The CDR3 has 14 amino acids. Germline loops: CDR1 MNHNY, CDR2 SVGAGI (reference sequence). V was shortened by 0 bases and J by 6 bases, with 9 bases between the two germline ends. The intended depth for sequencing was 1 in 200,000 to 1 in 1 million T cells. Produced via immunoSEQ multiplex PCR; TCRdb's table is partial and in-frame only. This table has just under 70,000 clones, about 63% appearing once. This clonotype originated in a human donor with chronic lymphocytic leukemia. This material consisted of PBMCs, taken after 12 months of ibrutinib treatment. J is TRBJ1-5 and V is TRBV6-6; D is unresolved. The CDR3 protein is CASSYSITGQPQHF. The CDR3 nucleotides read TGTGCCAGCAGTTACTCGATCACGGGTCAGCCCCAGCATTTT.